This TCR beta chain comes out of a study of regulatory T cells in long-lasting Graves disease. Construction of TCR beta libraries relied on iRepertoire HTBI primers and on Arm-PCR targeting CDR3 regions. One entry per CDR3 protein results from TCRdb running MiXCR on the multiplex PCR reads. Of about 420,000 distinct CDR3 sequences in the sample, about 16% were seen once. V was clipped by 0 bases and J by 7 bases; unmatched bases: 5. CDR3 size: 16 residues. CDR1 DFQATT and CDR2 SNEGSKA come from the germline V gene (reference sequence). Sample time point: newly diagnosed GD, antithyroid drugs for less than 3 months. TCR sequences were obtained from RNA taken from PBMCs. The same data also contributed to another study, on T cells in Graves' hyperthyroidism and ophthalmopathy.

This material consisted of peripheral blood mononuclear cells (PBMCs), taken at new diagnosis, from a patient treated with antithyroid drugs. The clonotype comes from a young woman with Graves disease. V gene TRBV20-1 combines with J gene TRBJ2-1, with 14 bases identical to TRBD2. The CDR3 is CSARDVTSGRGNEQFF. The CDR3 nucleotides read TGCAGTGCTAGAGATGTGACTAGCGGGAGGGGAAATGAGCAGTTCTTC.